This T cell receptor beta chain was sequenced during a study of response to subunit inactivated influenza vaccine. This clonotype was seen a handful of times. The CDR3 is 14 amino acids. J gave up 3 bases and V 4 bases, and 5 bases lay outside the gene matches. Germline CDR1 and CDR2: MNHEY and SVGAGI. TCRdb re-analysed the RT-PCR reads in MiXCR, keeping a single row per CDR3 protein. The table has under 850,000 distinct CDR3 sequences, roughly 18% seen once. Sequencing used PBMCs from blood, obtained around 5 days after vaccination. The clonotype originates from a middle-aged man who received an inactivated influenza vaccine. The rearrangement joins TRBV6-5 to TRBJ2-7; 8 bases fit TRBD1. Here the CDR3 reads CASSSDRGYYEQYF. Here the CDR3 DNA reads TGTGCCAGCAGTTCAGACAGGGGTTACTACGAGCAGTACTTC.